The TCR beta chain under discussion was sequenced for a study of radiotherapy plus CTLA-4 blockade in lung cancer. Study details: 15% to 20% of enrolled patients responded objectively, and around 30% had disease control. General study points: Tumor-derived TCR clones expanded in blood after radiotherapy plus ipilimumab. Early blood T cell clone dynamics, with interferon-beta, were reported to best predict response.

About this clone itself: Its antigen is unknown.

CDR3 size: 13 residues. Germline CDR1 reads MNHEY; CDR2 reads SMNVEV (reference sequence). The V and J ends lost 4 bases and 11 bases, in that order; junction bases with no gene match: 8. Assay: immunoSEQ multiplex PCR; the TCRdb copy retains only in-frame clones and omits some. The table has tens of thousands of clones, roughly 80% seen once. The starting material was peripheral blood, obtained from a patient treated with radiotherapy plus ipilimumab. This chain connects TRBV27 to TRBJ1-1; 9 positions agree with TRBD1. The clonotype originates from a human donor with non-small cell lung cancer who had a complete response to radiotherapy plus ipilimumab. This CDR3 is CASSWGQGGIAFF. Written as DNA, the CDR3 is TGTGCCAGCAGTTGGGGACAGGGTGGTATCGCTTTCTTT.